This record looks at one T cell receptor (beta chain) sequence and its context. Its specificity is unknown. The sample belongs to a study of T cell repertoires and HLA-DP antigens. This CDR3 is 13 amino acids long. The germline CDR1 and CDR2 sequences are SQVTM and ANQGSEA. The ends were cut back, 8 bases at V and 1 base at J, with 14 bases in the middle. For pre-culture CD4+ samples, the target was around 200,000 T cell genomes. The data were produced by immunoSEQ multiplex PCR, yet TCRdb's version contains in-frame clones alone and is incomplete. The table records about 73,000 clones, about four fifths of them present only once.

The TCR was taken from a man aged 55 to 70 in good health and CMV-seronegative. Material: CD4+ T cells from PBMCs. The rearrangement links TRBV29-1 to TRBJ1-1; D is ambiguous. The CDR3 nucleotides are TGCAGCTCAAGGCTTGACCCGAACACTGAAGCTTTCTTT. Translating gives CSSRLDPNTEAFF.